The 31 T cell receptor beta chains reported below all come from one sample, sequenced in a study of breast tumors, draining lymph nodes, adjacent tissues. Each CDR3 protein gets one entry after TCRdb re-called the multiplex PCR reads with MiXCR. The data show about 180,000 distinct CDR3 sequences, about 33% seen once. Samples came from axillary lymph nodes draining the breast cancer. The sequenced sample was axillary lymph node tissue. Source of these receptors: a female donor with breast cancer. Some clones in this sample may be carry-over from other donors' samples.

This clonotype was picked up a small number of times. This rearrangement joins TRBV6-2 or TRBV6-3 to TRBJ2-7; perhaps TRBD1 as D (6 bases). Looked up from germline, CDR1 is MNHEY and CDR2 is SVGEGT. Trimming shortened V by 10 bases and J by 3 bases, and 19 bases separated the two germline ends. This CDR3 has 14 residues. CDR3 DNA sequence: TGTGCCACCCCACACCGGGACACCCTCTACGAGCAGTACTTC. Translating gives CATPHRDTLYEQYF.

This clonotype was observed at least ten times. The genes are TRBV20-1 and TRBJ1-3; possibly TRBD1 for D (6 bases). The V gene's germline CDR1 is DFQATT and CDR2 SNEGSKA (reference sequence). The germline V and J ends were trimmed by 3 bases and 0 bases, with 9 bases remaining between them. There are 14 residues in the CDR3. CDR3 in amino acids: CSASTGSSGNTIYF. CDR3 sequence (DNA): TGCAGTGCTAGCACAGGGAGCTCTGGAAACACCATATATTTT.

The chain has TRBV19 and TRBJ2-7, with D hard to call. The ends were cut back, 5 bases at V and 0 bases at J, with 11 bases in the middle. The CDR3 consists of 14 residues. CDR1 LNHDA and CDR2 SQIVND come from the germline V gene (reference sequence). CDR3 loop: CASSLQVYSYEQYF. The CDR3 bases are TGTGCCAGTAGTCTGCAGGTTTACTCCTACGAGCAGTACTTC. The entire variable domain, with the rest obtained from reference TRBV19 and TRBJ2-7, is as follows: DGGITQSPKYLFRKEGQNVTLSCEQNLNHDAMYWYRQDPGQGLRLIYYSQIVNDFQKGDIAEGYSVSREKKESFPLTVTSAQKNPTAFYLCASSLQVYSYEQYFGPGTRLTVT.

This clonotype appeared a few times. The V gene is TRBV6-5, the J gene TRBJ2-3; D perhaps matches TRBD2 (6 bases). V lost 4 bases to trimming and J lost 6 bases, with 14 bases between them. This CDR3 comprises 14 residues. The germline V gene encodes CDR1 MNHEY and CDR2 SVGAGI. The CDR3 nucleotides read TGTGCCAGCAGTTTGGGGGGTCCGGGTGATACGCAGTATTTT. Translating it yields CASSLGGPGDTQYF.

This clonotype was detected many times. The V and J genes are TRBV11-3 and TRBJ2-3; D ambiguous. V lost 0 bases and J 4 bases, leaving 8 bases between the germline ends. Germline-derived CDR1 and CDR2 are SGHNT and YENEEA. The CDR3 covers 14 residues. CDR3 sequence: CASSLDRSADTQYF. DNA for the CDR3: TGTGCCAGCAGCTTAGATCGGTCCGCAGATACGCAGTATTTT.

The chain has TRBV12-3 or TRBV12-4 and TRBJ1-1; TRBD1 is a possible D gene (5 bases). The length of the CDR3 is 12 residues. V lost 2 bases and J 10 bases, leaving 11 bases between the germline ends. The CDR3 region has the DNA TGTGCCAGCAGTTTACCAGGGAGTGGAGCTTTCTTT. Translation gives CASSLPGSGAFF.

The chain joins TRBV25-1 to TRBJ1-3; 8 bases are shared with TRBD1. CDR3 length equals 16 residues. The germline V gene has CDR1 MGHDK and CDR2 SYGVNS. J lost 0 bases, V lost 3 bases, and 4 bases had no gene match. The CDR3 nucleotides are TGTGCCAGCAGTGACAGAGACAGGGGCTCTGGAAACACCATATATTTT. This encodes CASSDRDRGSGNTIYF.

This clonotype was detected ten times or more. The chain couples TRBV4-2 to TRBJ1-2; maybe TRBD1 (5 bases). This CDR3 has 16 amino acids. Trimming left V 0 bases short and J 4 bases short, with 15 bases between. CDR1 is LGHNA, CDR2 YNFKEQ, per germline. CDR3 protein: CASSQDGGDPLYGYTF. The CDR3 DNA reads TGTGCCAGCAGCCAAGACGGTGGGGACCCCCTCTATGGCTACACCTTC.

A word on this clonotype: The junction differs from germline at one of its ends, possibly a read error. This sequence joins TRBV3-1 and TRBJ1-2; TRBD1 might be the D (5 bases). From germline, CDR1 is LGHDT and CDR2 YNNKEL (reference sequence). The CDR3 runs 14 residues. CDR3 DNA sequence: TGTGCCAGCAGCCAGAGCAGGGCGGGTAGTGGCCACACCTTC. Translation: CASSQSRAGSGHTF.

The chain has TRBV7-2 and TRBJ2-3; 14 bases agree with TRBD2. CDR1 is SGHTA and CDR2 is FQGNSA in the germline V gene. The CDR3 runs to 20 residues. V gave up 5 bases and J gave up 6 bases; unmatched junction bases: 19. The CDR3 region has the DNA TGTGCCAGCAGCCGAACACCTCAGACTAGCGGGGGGGCCAGTGGGGATACGCAGTATTTT. Protein sequence: CASSRTPQTSGGASGDTQYF.

This clonotype occurred once. J is TRBJ1-1 and V is TRBV11-3; D call uncertain. The V gene lost 7 bases and the J gene lost 2 bases, with 14 bases spanning the gap. The CDR3 runs to 14 residues. CDR1 SGHNT and CDR2 YENEEA come from the germline V gene. DNA for the CDR3: TGTGCCAGCACCGTAAGGACGGGAAACACTGAAGCTTTCTTT. Its translation is CASTVRTGNTEAFF.

The chain joins TRBV7-2 to TRBJ2-3; 8 bases map to TRBD2. The CDR3 sequence is 17 residues long. After removal of 6 bases from V and 5 bases from J, the junction contained 16 bases not matched to a gene. Germline-derived CDR1 and CDR2 are SGHTA and FQGNSA. In DNA, the CDR3 is TGTGCCAGCAGTAAAACCCCCAGCGGGAGCGTAGAAGATACGCAGTATTTT. The encoded protein is CASSKTPSGSVEDTQYF. The complete variable domain, with remaining parts taken from reference TRBV7-2 and TRBJ2-3, reads GAGVSQSPSNKVTEKGKDVELRCDPISGHTALYWYRQSLGQGLEFLIYFQGNSAPDKSGLPSDRFSAERTGGSVSTLTIQRTQQEDSAVYLCASSKTPSGSVEDTQYFGPGTRLTVL.

The sample holds many counts of this clonotype. This rearrangement joins TRBV5-6 to TRBJ1-2; a weak D match, TRBD1 (5 bases). The CDR3 covers 16 residues. Germline V gives CDR1 SGHDT, CDR2 YYEEEE. Trimming cost V 7 bases and J 3 bases, with 22 bases left between them. CDR3 in DNA: TGTGCCAGCGGGACGAAGATGGACGGGAATTACTATGGCTACACCTTC. Its protein is CASGTKMDGNYYGYTF.

Details on this clonotype: A read error may be the cause here, since a much bigger clone is one base away. The chain combines TRBV9 with TRBJ2-3; 8 bases line up with TRBD2. Trimming took 4 bases from V and 3 from J; bases not matched to a gene: 10. The germline CDR1 and CDR2 sequences are SGDLS and YYNGEE. The CDR3 contains 16 residues. The CDR3: CASSSLPAGETDTQYF. In DNA, the CDR3 is TGTGCCAGCAGCTCCTTACCAGCGGGGGAAACAGATACGCAGTATTTT.

As for this clonotype: Germline is not matched at one junction end, which may reflect a read error. The chain uses TRBV2 and TRBJ2-3; the match to TRBD2 covers 12 bases. CDR1 is SNHLY, CDR2 FYNNEI, per germline. This CDR3 contains 16 residues. The CDR3 loop reads CASPGLAGTSTGTQYF. CDR3 bases: TGTGCCAGCCCTGGACTAGCGGGAACTAGCACAGGTACGCAGTATTTC.

A single count supports this clonotype. A single base separates this from a much larger clone, so it may be a read error. This sequence joins TRBV5-5 and TRBJ1-2; D not certain. Trimming cost V 1 base and J 8 bases, with 12 bases left between them. The CDR3 has 13 amino acids. Germline-derived CDR1 and CDR2 are SGHKS and YYEKEE (reference sequence). The CDR3 reads CASSLYHTSGYTF. The CDR3 nucleotides are TGTGCCAGCAGCTTGTACCACACCTCGGGCTACACCTTC. The full variable domain, in which reference TRBV5-5 and TRBJ1-2 provide the parts outside the CDR3, is DAGVTQSPTHLIKTRGQQVTLRCSPISGHKSVSWYQQVLGQGPQFIFQYYEKEERGRGNFPDRFSARQFPNYSSELNVNALLLGDSALYLCASSLYHTSGYTFGSGTRLTVV.

This clonotype was detected many times. This chain connects TRBV28 to TRBJ1-2; 8 bases map to TRBD1. V dropped 5 bases and J dropped 11; count of bases not matched to a gene: 13. The length of the CDR3 is 14 residues. Germline lookup yields CDR1 MDHEN and CDR2 SYDVKM. This CDR3 reads CASSIASGGRGYTF. The CDR3 DNA is TGTGCCAGCAGTATCGCCTCAGGGGGCCGAGGGTACACCTTC.

This chain uses TRBV11-2 with TRBJ1-5; TRBD1 might be the D (5 bases). CDR1 SGHAT and CDR2 FQNNGV come from the germline V gene. The V and J ends lost 1 base and 2 bases respectively, with 15 bases between them. The CDR3 contains 17 residues. The DNA of the CDR3 is TGTGCCAGCAGCTTAGTTCGGGGGAACGCCGGCAATCAGCCCCAGCATTTT. Translation: CASSLVRGNAGNQPQHF. The entire variable domain, with the rest obtained from reference TRBV11-2 and TRBJ1-5, is as follows: EAGVAQSPRYKIIEKRQSVAFWCNPISGHATLYWYQQILGQGPKLLIQFQNNGVVDDSQLPKDRFSAERLKGVDSTLKIQPAKLEDSAVYLCASSLVRGNAGNQPQHFGDGTRLSIL.

This clonotype was counted ten times or more. This sequence joins TRBV15 and TRBJ2-5; the D is unclear. The CDR3 spans 13 residues. The V gene lost 4 bases and the J gene lost 5 bases, with 11 bases spanning the gap. Germline loops: CDR1 LNHNV, CDR2 YYDKDF (reference sequence). Here the CDR3 reads CATSNRVGETQYF. Written as DNA, the CDR3 is TGTGCCACCAGCAATAGGGTGGGGGAGACCCAGTACTTC. Full variable domain (remainder filled in from reference TRBV15 and TRBJ2-5): DAMVIQNPRYQVTQFGKPVTLSCSQTLNHNVMYWYQQKSSQAPKLLFHYYDKDFNNEADTPDNFQSRRPNTSFCFLDIRSPGLGDTAMYLCATSNRVGETQYFGPGTRLLVL.

Ten or more counts support this clonotype. The genes are TRBV12-3 or TRBV12-4 and TRBJ2-5; 8 bases map to TRBD1. The J segment lost 1 base and the V segment lost 2 bases, leaving 3 bases of the junction unmatched. The CDR3 length is 15 residues. The chain's CDR3 is CASSLPGGGQETQYF. CDR3 DNA: TGTGCCAGCAGTTTACCAGGGGGCGGCCAAGAGACCCAGTACTTC.

Turning to this clonotype: Given a much more abundant clone one base away, this may be a read error. The V call is TRBV19, the J call TRBJ1-2; TRBD1 aligns across 10 bases. Germline values: CDR1 LNHDA, CDR2 SQIVND (reference sequence). The CDR3 contains 16 residues. Trimming at V came to 5 bases and at J to 5 bases, leaving 11 bases not matched to a gene. This CDR3 reads CASSPLQGQGTYGYTF. DNA of the CDR3: TGTGCCAGTAGTCCTCTCCAGGGACAGGGGACGTATGGCTACACCTTC. The variable domain in full, with the rest retrieved from reference TRBV19 and TRBJ1-2, is DGGITQSPKYLFRKEGQNVTLSCEQNLNHDAMYWYRQDPGQGLRLIYYSQIVNDFQKGDIAEGYSVSREKKESFPLTVTSAQKNPTAFYLCASSPLQGQGTYGYTFGSGTRLTVV.

This clonotype has only a few counts. A much larger clone lies one base from this, so it may be a read error. The chain carries TRBV6-1 and TRBJ1-6, with 9 bases aligning to TRBD1. V trimming: 6 bases; J trimming: 9 bases; junction bases outside the gene matches: 9. Germline loops: CDR1 MNHNS, CDR2 SASEGT. The CDR3 runs 15 residues. The CDR3 DNA sequence: TGTGCCAGCAGCCAGACAGGGGGGGCTAGTTCACCCCTCCACTTT. Its protein product is CASSQTGGASSPLHF.

In its sample, this clonotype was seen many times. One end of the junction fails to match germline, which may point to a read error. The chain recombines TRBV6-5 with TRBJ2-2; D unresolved. The CDR3 has 13 amino acids. Looked up from germline, CDR1 is MNHEY and CDR2 is SVGAGI. CDR3 coding DNA: TGTGCCAGCAGGAACGTGGATGCCGGGCAGCTGTTTTTT. It specifies CASRNVDAGQLFF.

There are many counts of this clonotype. The V call is TRBV6-6, the J call TRBJ1-6; D is ambiguous. The CDR3 covers 12 residues. The germline V gene has CDR1 MNHNY and CDR2 SVGAGI (reference sequence). Trimming pared 8 bases from V and 8 bases from J, leaving 10 bases between. The CDR3 sequence is CASLKNDSPLHF. As DNA, the CDR3 is TGTGCCAGCTTAAAGAACGATTCACCCCTCCACTTT.

This clonotype occurred many times. The rearrangement links TRBV18 to TRBJ1-5; no reliable D call. The V and J ends lost 4 bases and 3 bases respectively, with 7 bases between them. This CDR3 is built from 13 residues. Per the germline V gene, CDR1 is KGHSH and CDR2 is LQKENI. The chain's CDR3 is CASSLAVNQPQHF. The CDR3 DNA reads TGTGCCAGCTCACTAGCGGTCAATCAGCCCCAGCATTTT.

As concerns this clonotype: A much larger clone lies a single base off, so this may be a read error. The V call is TRBV2, the J call TRBJ1-4, with 7 nucleotides matching TRBD1. The CDR3 contains 16 residues. From germline, CDR1 is SNHLY and CDR2 FYNNEI. V shed 6 bases and J 1 base; nucleotides not matched to a gene: 8. The CDR3 DNA sequence: TGTGCCAGCAGCCCAGACAGGGCCATAACTAATGAAAAACTGTTTTTT. Translation gives CASSPDRAITNEKLFF.

This clonotype was recorded many times. The chain combines TRBV3-1 with TRBJ2-7; 7 bases align to TRBD1. CDR1 and CDR2 from the germline V gene are LGHDT and YNNKEL (reference sequence). Trimming cost V 4 bases and J 6 bases; bases outside gene matches: 9. This CDR3 has 14 amino acids. The CDR3 sequence: CASSPDRVGIEQYF. The CDR3 DNA sequence: TGTGCCAGCAGCCCAGACAGGGTTGGGATCGAGCAGTACTTC.

This clonotype showed up just a few times. The rearrangement joins TRBV27 to TRBJ2-7, with D perhaps being TRBD1 or TRBD2 (5 bases each). This CDR3 has 16 amino acids. Trimming left V 3 bases short and J 6 bases short, with 21 bases between. Germline assignment: CDR1 MNHEY and CDR2 SMNVEV (reference sequence). The CDR3 region has the DNA TGTGCCAGCAGTTTCCTCACCCCCAGGGCACTAGGCGAGCAGTACTTC. As protein: CASSFLTPRALGEQYF.

The table lists this clonotype with many counts. The CDR3 here is CASSTGTGDTGELFF. The DNA for the CDR3 is TGTGCCAGCAGCACAGGGACAGGGGATACCGGGGAGCTGTTTTTT. J is TRBJ2-2 and V is TRBV13; the match to TRBD1 covers 10 bases. The CDR3 is made up of 15 amino acids. V lost 5 bases, J lost 5 bases, and 5 bases stayed unmatched. Per the germline V gene, CDR1 is PRHDT and CDR2 is FYEKMQ (reference sequence).

This clonotype has at least ten counts. The chain has TRBV7-8 and TRBJ2-3; perhaps TRBD1 as D (7 bases). V was cut by 8 bases and J by 2 bases, with 11 bases left in between. CDR3 size: 13 residues. CDR1 is SGHVS and CDR2 is FQNEAQ in the germline V gene. The CDR3 region is CASPGGPTDTQYF. The CDR3 DNA reads TGTGCCAGCCCAGGGGGGCCCACAGATACGCAGTATTTT.

The chain links TRBV18 to TRBJ2-2, with TRBD2 matching over 8 bases. V gave up 3 bases and J gave up 5 bases; unmatched junction bases: 5. CDR1 and CDR2 (germline): KGHSH, LQKENI. This CDR3 has 15 amino acids. CDR3 sequence: CASSPTSVLTGELFF. In nucleotides, the CDR3 is TGTGCCAGCTCACCGACTAGCGTACTTACCGGGGAGCTGTTTTTT. Looking up the rest from reference TRBV18 and TRBJ2-2 gives the full variable domain: NAGVMQNPRHLVRRRGQEARLRCSPMKGHSHVYWYRQLPEEGLKFMVYLQKENIIDESGMPKERFSAEFPKEGPSILRIQQVVRGDSAAYFCASSPTSVLTGELFFGEGSRLTVL.